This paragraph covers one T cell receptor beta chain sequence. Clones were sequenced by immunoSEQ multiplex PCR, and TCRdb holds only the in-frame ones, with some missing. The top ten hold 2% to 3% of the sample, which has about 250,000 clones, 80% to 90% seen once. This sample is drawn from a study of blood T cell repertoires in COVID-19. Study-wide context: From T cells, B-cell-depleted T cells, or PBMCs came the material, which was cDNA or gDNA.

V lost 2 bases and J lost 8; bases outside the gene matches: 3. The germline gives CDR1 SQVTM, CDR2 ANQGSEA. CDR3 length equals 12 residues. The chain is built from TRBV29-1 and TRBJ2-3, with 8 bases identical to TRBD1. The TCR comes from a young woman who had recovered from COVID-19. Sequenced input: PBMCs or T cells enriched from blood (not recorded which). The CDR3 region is CSVETGGFTQYF. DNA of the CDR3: TGCAGCGTTGAAACAGGGGGATTTACGCAGTATTTT.